These 3 T cell receptor beta chains share one sample of origin, sequenced in a study of naive CD8 T cells in extremely preterm neonates. Cord blood came from elective full-term cesareans at 37-41 weeks without labor or membrane rupture. The table came from immunoSEQ multiplex PCR; TCRdb's copy has only in-frame clones and leaves some out. The table has 6,000 to 6,500 clones, 98% seen once; the top ten hold just over 0.4%. Specimen: naive CD8+ T cells from cord blood. The receptors were sampled from a newborn in good health.

The chain combines TRBV19 with TRBJ1-3; TRBD1 is a possible D gene (6 bases). Trimming left V 2 bases short and J 0 bases short, with 14 bases between. This CDR3 comprises 17 residues. Germline V gene sequence: CDR1 LNHDA, CDR2 SQIVND (reference sequence). The CDR3 sequence is CASSIMAGVLSGNTIYF. CDR3 bases: TGTGCCAGTAGTATAATGGCAGGGGTCCTCTCTGGAAACACCATATATTTT.

The rearrangement links TRBV11-3 to TRBJ2-2; the D is unclear. This CDR3 is 14 amino acids long. V lost 0 bases, J lost 6 bases, and 8 bases lay in between. Germline values: CDR1 SGHNT, CDR2 YENEEA. CDR3 protein: CASSLEQAPGELFF. The CDR3 DNA reads TGTGCCAGCAGCTTAGAGCAAGCGCCCGGGGAGCTGTTTTTT. The full variable domain, rest sourced from reference TRBV11-3 and TRBJ2-2, is EAGVVQSPRYKIIEKKQPVAFWCNPISGHNTLYWYLQNLGQGPELLIRYENEEAVDDSQLPKDRFSAERLKGVDSTLKIQPAELGDSAVYLCASSLEQAPGELFFGEGSRLTVL.

The V and J genes are TRBV5-8 and TRBJ2-1; D ambiguous. The CDR3 extends over 11 amino acids. The germline gives CDR1 SGHTS, CDR2 YDEGEE. V was cut by 1 base and J by 7 bases, with 3 bases left in between. In nucleotides, the CDR3 is TGTGCCAGCAGCTTGCGGAATGAGCAGTTCTTC. Its protein product is CASSLRNEQFF.